This T cell receptor beta chain stems from a study of cytomegalovirus exposure and HLA in healthy donors. The PCR used 60 Vbeta and 13 Jbeta primers. TCRdb's copy holds only in-frame clones and misses some; the assay was immunoSEQ multiplex PCR. The sample includes 31,000 or so clones. Germline V gene data show CDR1 as SGHRS and CDR2 as YFSETQ. The CDR3 contains 16 residues. The J segment lost 3 bases and the V segment lost 5 bases, leaving 8 bases of the junction unmatched. This sequence originates from a female donor in good health and CMV-seronegative. The J gene is TRBJ2-1, the V gene TRBV5-1; 10 bases fit TRBD2. Material: PBMCs. CDR3 sequence (DNA): TGCGCCAGCAGTTACGGACTAGCGGCGATCTACAATGAGCAGTTCTTC. It yields the protein CASSYGLAAIYNEQFF.